The T cell receptor beta chain described here comes from a study of early T cells in non-severe SARS-CoV-2 infection. As for the study in general: Unpaired chains resulted from sequencing bulk RNA of unsorted whole blood.

In its sample, this clonotype was seen a few times. One entry per CDR3 protein, called by TCRdb with MiXCR from the 5' RACE reads. This sample yields about 67,000 distinct CDR3 sequences, of which around 10% are seen a single time; 3.8% belongs to the top ten. This CDR3 spans 13 amino acids. V was trimmed by 2 bases and J by 7 bases, leaving 12 bases between them. CDR1 is MNHEY, CDR2 SVGAGI, per germline. This chain uses TRBV6-5 with TRBJ2-7; the D is unclear. Sequenced sample: whole blood. This sequence originates from an adult who was a healthcare worker with PCR-confirmed SARS-CoV-2 infection or an uninfected control (not recorded which). The CDR3 here is CASSYRSLGEQYF. The CDR3 DNA follows: TGTGCCAGCAGTTACCGCTCGTTGGGGGAGCAGTACTTC.